The rows below give T cell receptor beta chains drawn from one sample of a study of cytotoxic CD8 clonotypes in ibrutinib-treated CLL. Produced via immunoSEQ multiplex PCR; TCRdb's table is partial and in-frame only. The sample shows about 140,000 clones, 70% to 85% of them seen only once. Sequenced here: PBMCs, sampled after 12 months of ibrutinib treatment. Receptors were obtained from a human donor with chronic lymphocytic leukemia. CDR3s include the opening cysteine and the closing phenylalanine or tryptophan. A D gene is named only where the DNA matches it firmly. The size entry is marked missing in some rows and otherwise reads once, few, many or a size class.

- - TRBJ1-5 TRBV28 CASSPGTLQPQHF TGTGCCAGCAGTCCCGGGACACTTCAGCCCCAGCATTTT
- - TRBJ2-7 TRBV6-6 CASRTRDGFSYEQYF TGTGCCAGCAGGACTCGGGACGGATTCTCCTACGAGCAGTACTTC
TRBD1 - TRBJ1-1 TRBV30 CAWSVRTGGTEAFF TGTGCCTGGAGTGTGAGAACAGGGGGTACTGAAGCTTTCTTT
- - TRBJ2-7 TRBV2 CASSPPYPSYEQYF TGTGCCAGCAGCCCCCCTTACCCCTCCTACGAGCAGTACTTC
- once TRBJ1-2 TRBV4-1 CASSQGGNLDLGYTF TGCGCCAGCAGCCAAGGTGGAAATCTAGACCTCGGCTACACCTTC
- - TRBJ1-1 TRBV19 CASSIYGQGEAFF TGTGCCAGTAGTATTTACGGGCAGGGTGAAGCTTTCTTT
TRBD1 - TRBJ1-1 TRBV7-2 CASSLSGTGRRDTEAFF TGTGCCAGCAGCTTGAGTGGGACAGGGAGGAGGGACACTGAAGCTTTCTTT
- - TRBJ1-3 TRBV6-5 CASSYSILVSGNTIYF TGTGCCAGCAGTTACTCGATTCTGGTTTCTGGAAACACCATATATTTT
- - TRBJ1-1 TRBV18 CASSKDPGTEAFF TGTGCCAGCTCAAAGGACCCGGGCACTGAAGCTTTCTTT
- - TRBJ1-4 TRBV2 CASKDLNEKLFF TGTGCCAGCAAGGACCTTAATGAAAAACTGTTTTTT
TRBD2 few TRBJ2-1 TRBV29-1 CSVDSGTSGGYEQFF TGCAGCGTTGACAGCGGGACTAGCGGGGGTTATGAGCAGTTCTTC
- - TRBJ1-1 TRBV18 CASSPPFGGGGAFF TGTGCCAGCTCACCACCGTTTGGGGGCGGGGGAGCTTTCTTT
- - TRBJ2-5 TRBV7-7 CASSLGGSQETQYF TGTGCTAGCAGCTTAGGGGGGTCCCAAGAGACCCAGTACTTC
- - TRBJ1-5 TRBV27 CASSYSGQPQHF TGTGCCAGCAGTTACTCAGGTCAGCCCCAGCATTTT